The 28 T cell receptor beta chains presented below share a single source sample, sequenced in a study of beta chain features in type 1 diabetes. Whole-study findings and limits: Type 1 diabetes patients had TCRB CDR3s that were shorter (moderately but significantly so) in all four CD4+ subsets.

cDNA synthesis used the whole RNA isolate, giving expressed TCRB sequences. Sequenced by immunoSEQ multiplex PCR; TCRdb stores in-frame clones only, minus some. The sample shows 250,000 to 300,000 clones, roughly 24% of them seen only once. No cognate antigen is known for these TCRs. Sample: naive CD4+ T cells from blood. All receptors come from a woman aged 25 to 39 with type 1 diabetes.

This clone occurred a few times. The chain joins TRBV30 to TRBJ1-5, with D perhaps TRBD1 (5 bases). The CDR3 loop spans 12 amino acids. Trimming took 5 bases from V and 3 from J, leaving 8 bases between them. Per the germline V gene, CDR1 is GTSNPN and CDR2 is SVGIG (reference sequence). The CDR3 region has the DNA TGTGCCTGGGGGGGGGTCAATCAGCCCCAGCATTTT. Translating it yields CAWGGVNQPQHF.

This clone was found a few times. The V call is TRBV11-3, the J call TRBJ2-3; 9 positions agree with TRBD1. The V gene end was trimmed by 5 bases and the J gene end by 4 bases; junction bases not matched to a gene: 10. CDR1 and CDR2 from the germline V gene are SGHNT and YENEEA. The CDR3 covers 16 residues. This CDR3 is CASSPIGDREPDTQYF. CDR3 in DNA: TGTGCCAGCAGCCCTATTGGGGACAGGGAGCCAGATACGCAGTATTTT.

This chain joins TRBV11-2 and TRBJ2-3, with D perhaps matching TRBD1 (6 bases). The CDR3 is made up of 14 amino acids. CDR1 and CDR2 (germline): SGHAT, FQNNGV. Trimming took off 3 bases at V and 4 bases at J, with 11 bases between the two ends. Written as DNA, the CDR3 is TGTGCCAGCAGCTTTATCCGACAGGCAGATACGCAGTATTTT. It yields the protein CASSFIRQADTQYF.

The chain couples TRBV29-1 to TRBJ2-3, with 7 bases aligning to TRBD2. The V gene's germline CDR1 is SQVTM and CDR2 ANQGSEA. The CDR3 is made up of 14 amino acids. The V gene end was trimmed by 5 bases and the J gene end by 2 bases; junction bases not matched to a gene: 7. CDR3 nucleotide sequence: TGCAGCGTTTCAGCGGGGCTATACACAGATACGCAGTATTTT. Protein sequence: CSVSAGLYTDTQYF.

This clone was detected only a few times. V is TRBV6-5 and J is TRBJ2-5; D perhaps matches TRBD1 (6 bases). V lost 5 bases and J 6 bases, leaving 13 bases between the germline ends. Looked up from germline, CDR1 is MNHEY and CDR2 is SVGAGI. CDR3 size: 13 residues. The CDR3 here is CASSTGHLKTQYF. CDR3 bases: TGTGCCAGCAGTACGGGACATTTGAAGACCCAGTACTTC.

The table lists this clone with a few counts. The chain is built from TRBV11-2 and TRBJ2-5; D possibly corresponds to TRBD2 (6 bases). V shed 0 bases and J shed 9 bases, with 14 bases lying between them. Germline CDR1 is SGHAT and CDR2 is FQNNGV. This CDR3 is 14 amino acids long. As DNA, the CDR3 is TGTGCCAGCAGCTTAGATCTCGGGAGAGGGGCCCAGTACTTC. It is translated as CASSLDLGRGAQYF. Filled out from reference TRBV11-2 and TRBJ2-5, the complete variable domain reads EAGVAQSPRYKIIEKRQSVAFWCNPISGHATLYWYQQILGQGPKLLIQFQNNGVVDDSQLPKDRFSAERLKGVDSTLKIQPAKLEDSAVYLCASSLDLGRGAQYFGPGTRLLVL.

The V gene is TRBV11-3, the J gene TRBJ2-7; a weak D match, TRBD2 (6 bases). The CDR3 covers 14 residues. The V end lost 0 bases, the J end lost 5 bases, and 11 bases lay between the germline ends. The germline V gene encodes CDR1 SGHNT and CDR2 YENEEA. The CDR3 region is CASSLEEGGNEQYF. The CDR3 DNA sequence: TGTGCCAGCAGCTTAGAGGAGGGTGGCAACGAGCAGTACTTC. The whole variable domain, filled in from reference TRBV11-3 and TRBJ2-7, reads EAGVVQSPRYKIIEKKQPVAFWCNPISGHNTLYWYLQNLGQGPELLIRYENEEAVDDSQLPKDRFSAERLKGVDSTLKIQPAELGDSAVYLCASSLEEGGNEQYFGPGTRLTVT.

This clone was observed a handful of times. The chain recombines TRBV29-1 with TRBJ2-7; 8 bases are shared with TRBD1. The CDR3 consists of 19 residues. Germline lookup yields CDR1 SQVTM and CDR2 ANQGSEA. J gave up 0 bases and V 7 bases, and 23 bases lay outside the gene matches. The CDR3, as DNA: TGCAGCGCCTTTGCCATCGCCCTTGGACAGGGTCGGATCTCCTACGAGCAGTACTTC. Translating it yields CSAFAIALGQGRISYEQYF.

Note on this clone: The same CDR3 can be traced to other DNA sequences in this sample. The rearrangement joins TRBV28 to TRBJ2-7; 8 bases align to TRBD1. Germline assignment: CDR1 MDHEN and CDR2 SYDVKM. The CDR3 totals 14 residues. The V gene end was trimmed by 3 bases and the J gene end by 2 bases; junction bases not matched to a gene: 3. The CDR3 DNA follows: TGTGCCAGCAGTTTGGGACAGGTTACCTACGAGCAGTACTTC. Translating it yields CASSLGQVTYEQYF.

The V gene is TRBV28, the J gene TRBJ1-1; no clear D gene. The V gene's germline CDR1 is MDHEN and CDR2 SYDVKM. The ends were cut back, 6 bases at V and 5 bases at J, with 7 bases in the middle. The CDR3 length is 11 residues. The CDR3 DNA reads TGTGCCAGCAGCCCGGGGACTGAAGCTTTCTTT. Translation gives CASSPGTEAFF.

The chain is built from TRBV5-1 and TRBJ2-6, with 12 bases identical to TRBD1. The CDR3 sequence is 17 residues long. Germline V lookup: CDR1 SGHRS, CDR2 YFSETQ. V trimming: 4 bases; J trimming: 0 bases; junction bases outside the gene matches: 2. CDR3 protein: CASSPGQGASGANVLTF. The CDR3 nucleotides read TGCGCCAGCAGCCCGGGACAGGGGGCCTCTGGGGCCAACGTCCTGACTTTC.

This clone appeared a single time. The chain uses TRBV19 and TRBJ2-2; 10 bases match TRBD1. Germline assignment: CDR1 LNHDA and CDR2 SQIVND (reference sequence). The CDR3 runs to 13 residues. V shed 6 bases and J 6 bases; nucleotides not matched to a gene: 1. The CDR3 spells CASRGQGSGELFF. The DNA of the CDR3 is TGTGCCAGTAGGGGACAGGGGTCCGGGGAGCTGTTTTTT.

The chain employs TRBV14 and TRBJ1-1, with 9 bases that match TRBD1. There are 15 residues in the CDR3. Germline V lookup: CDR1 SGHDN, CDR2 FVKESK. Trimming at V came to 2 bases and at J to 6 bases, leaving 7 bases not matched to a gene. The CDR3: CASSQLRDRASEAFF. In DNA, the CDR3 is TGTGCCAGCAGCCAACTCCGGGACAGGGCCTCTGAAGCTTTCTTT.

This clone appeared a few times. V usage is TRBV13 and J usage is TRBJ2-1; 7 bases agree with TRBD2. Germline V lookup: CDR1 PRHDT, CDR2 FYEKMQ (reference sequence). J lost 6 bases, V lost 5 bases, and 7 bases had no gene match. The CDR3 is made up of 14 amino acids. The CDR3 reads CASSPGLHANEQFF. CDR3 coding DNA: TGTGCCAGCAGCCCGGGACTACACGCCAATGAGCAGTTCTTC.

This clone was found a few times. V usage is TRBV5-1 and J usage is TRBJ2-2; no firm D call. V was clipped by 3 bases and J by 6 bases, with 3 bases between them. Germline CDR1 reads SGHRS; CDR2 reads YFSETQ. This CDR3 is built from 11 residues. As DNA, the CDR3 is TGCGCCAGCAGCTCCGCCGGGGAGCTGTTTTTT. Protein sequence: CASSSAGELFF.

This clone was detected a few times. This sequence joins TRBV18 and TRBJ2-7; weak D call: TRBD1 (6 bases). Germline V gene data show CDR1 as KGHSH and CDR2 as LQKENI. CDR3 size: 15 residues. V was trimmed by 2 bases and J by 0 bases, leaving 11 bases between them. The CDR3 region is CASSPSGVSSYEQYF. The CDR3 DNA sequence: TGTGCCAGCTCACCATCAGGGGTCAGCTCCTACGAGCAGTACTTC.

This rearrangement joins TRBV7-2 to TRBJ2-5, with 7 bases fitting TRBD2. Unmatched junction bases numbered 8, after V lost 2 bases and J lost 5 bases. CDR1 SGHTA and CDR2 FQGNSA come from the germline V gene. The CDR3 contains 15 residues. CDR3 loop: CASSLWSREEETQYF. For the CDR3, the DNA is TGTGCCAGCAGCTTATGGAGCCGGGAGGAGGAGACCCAGTACTTC.

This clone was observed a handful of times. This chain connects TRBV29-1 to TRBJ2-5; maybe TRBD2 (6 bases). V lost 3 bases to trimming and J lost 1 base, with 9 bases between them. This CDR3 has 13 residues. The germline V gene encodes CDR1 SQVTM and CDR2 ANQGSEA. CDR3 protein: CSVDGGLQETQYF. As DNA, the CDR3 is TGCAGCGTTGACGGGGGACTCCAAGAGACCCAGTACTTC.

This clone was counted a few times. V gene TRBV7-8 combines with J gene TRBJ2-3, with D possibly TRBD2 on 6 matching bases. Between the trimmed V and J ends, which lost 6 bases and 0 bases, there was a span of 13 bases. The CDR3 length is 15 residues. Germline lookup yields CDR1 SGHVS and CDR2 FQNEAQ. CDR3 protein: CASRGMGLSTDTQYF. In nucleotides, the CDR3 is TGTGCCAGCAGGGGGATGGGACTCAGCACAGATACGCAGTATTTT.

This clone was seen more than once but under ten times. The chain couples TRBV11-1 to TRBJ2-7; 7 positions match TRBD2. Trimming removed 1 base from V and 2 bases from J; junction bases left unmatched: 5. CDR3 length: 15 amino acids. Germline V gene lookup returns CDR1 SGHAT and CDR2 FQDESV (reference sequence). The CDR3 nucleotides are TGTGCCAGCAGCTTAGAGGCTAGCGGCGCCTACGAGCAGTACTTC. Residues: CASSLEASGAYEQYF.

Written as DNA, the CDR3 is TGTGCCAGCAGCCGACAGGTAAACTATGGCTACACCTTC. Its protein product is CASSRQVNYGYTF. This chain connects TRBV9 to TRBJ1-2; maybe TRBD1 (6 bases). The V end lost 4 bases, the J end lost 2 bases, and 9 bases lay between the germline ends. The CDR3 runs 13 residues. Per germline, CDR1 SGDLS and CDR2 YYNGEE. The whole variable domain, filled in from reference TRBV9 and TRBJ1-2, reads DSGVTQTPKHLITATGQRVTLRCSPRSGDLSVYWYQQSLDQGLQFLIQYYNGEERAKGNILERFSAQQFPDLHSELNLSSLELGDSALYFCASSRQVNYGYTFGSGTRLTVV.

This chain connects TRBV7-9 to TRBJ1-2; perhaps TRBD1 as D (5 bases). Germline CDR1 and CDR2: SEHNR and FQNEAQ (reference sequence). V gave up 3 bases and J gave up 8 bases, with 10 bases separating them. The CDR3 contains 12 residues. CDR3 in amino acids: CASSLWGWGYTF. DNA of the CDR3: TGTGCCAGCAGCTTGTGGGGCTGGGGCTACACCTTC. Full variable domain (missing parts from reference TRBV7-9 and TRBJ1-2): DTGVSQNPRHKITKRGQNVTFRCDPISEHNRLYWYRQTLGQGPEFLTYFQNEAQLEKSRLLSDRFSAERPKGSFSTLEIQRTEQGDSAMYLCASSLWGWGYTFGSGTRLTVV.

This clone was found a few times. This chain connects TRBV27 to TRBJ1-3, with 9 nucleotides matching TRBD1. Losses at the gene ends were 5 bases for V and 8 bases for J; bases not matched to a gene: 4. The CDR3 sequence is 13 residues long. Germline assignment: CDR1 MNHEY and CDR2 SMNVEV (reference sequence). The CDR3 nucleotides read TGTGCCAGCAGTCTTGACAGGGGGGACACCATATATTTT. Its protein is CASSLDRGDTIYF.

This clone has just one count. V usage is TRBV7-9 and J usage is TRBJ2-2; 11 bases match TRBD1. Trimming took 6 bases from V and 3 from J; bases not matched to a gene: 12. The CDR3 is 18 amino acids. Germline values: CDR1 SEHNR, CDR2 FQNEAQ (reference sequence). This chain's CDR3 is CASSAQFGQGAYTGELFF. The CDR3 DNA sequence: TGTGCCAGCAGTGCCCAGTTCGGACAGGGGGCGTACACCGGGGAGCTGTTTTTT.

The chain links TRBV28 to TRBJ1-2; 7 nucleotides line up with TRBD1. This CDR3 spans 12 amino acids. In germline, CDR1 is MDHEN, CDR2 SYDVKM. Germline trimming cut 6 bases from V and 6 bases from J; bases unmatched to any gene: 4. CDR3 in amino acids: CASSQGQDGYTF. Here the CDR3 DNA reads TGTGCCAGCAGCCAAGGACAGGATGGCTACACCTTC.

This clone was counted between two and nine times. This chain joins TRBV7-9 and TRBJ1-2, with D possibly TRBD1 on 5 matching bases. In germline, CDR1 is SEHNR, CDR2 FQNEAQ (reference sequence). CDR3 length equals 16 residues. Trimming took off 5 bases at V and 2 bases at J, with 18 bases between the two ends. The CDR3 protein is CASSLTGPTANYGYTF. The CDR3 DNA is TGTGCCAGCAGCCTGACCGGGCCGACAGCCAACTATGGCTACACCTTC.

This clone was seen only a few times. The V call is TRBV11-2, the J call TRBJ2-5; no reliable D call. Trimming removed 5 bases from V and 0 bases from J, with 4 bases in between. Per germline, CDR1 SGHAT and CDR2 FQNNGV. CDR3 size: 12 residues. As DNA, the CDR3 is TGTGCCAGCAGCGCGTACCAAGAGACCCAGTACTTC. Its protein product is CASSAYQETQYF.

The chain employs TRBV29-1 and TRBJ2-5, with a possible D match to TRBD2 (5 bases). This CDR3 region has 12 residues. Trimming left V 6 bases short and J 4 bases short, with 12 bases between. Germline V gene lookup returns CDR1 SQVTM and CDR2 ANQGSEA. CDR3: CSVASEGETQYF. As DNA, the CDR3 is TGCAGCGTCGCGAGCGAGGGAGAGACCCAGTACTTC.